The rows below give T cell receptor beta chains drawn from one sample of a study of blood T cell repertoires in COVID-19. Assay: immunoSEQ multiplex PCR; the TCRdb copy retains only in-frame clones and omits some. In the table there are roughly 130,000 clones, under 90% of which are singletons. Material for sequencing was peripheral blood. Every receptor here comes from a woman aged 60 to 75 with acute or convalescent COVID-19. CDR3s include the opening cysteine and the closing phenylalanine or tryptophan. D genes are given only for firm matches. Rows give clone size only sometimes, using once, few, many, or a class for an expanded clone.

j_call: TRBJ1-2; d_call: -; v_call: TRBV5-1; clone_size: -; cdr3_aa: CASSTEQGNYGYTF; cdr3_nt: TGCGCCAGCAGCACCGAACAGGGTAACTATGGCTACACCTTC
j_call: TRBJ2-3; d_call: TRBD2; v_call: TRBV30; clone_size: -; cdr3_aa: CAWSWGGDTDTQYF; cdr3_nt: TGTGCCTGGAGCTGGGGGGGGGACACAGATACGCAGTATTTT
j_call: TRBJ1-6; d_call: TRBD1; v_call: TRBV19; clone_size: few; cdr3_aa: CASRPQGARAPLHF; cdr3_nt: TGTGCCAGTAGGCCGCAGGGGGCGCGGGCACCCCTCCACTTT
j_call: TRBJ2-3; d_call: TRBD1; v_call: TRBV29-1; clone_size: -; cdr3_aa: CSARQGVQYF; cdr3_nt: TGCAGCGCGCGACAGGGGGTTCAGTATTTT
j_call: TRBJ2-5; d_call: -; v_call: TRBV15; clone_size: -; cdr3_aa: CATSRSGDTETQYF; cdr3_nt: TGTGCCACCAGCAGGAGCGGGGACACAGAGACCCAGTACTTC
j_call: TRBJ1-1; d_call: TRBD1; v_call: TRBV19; clone_size: once; cdr3_aa: CASRTGRTEAFF; cdr3_nt: TGTGCCAGTAGGACAGGGAGGACTGAAGCTTTCTTT
j_call: TRBJ1-1; d_call: -; v_call: TRBV5-1; clone_size: -; cdr3_aa: CASSPQQGNTEAFF; cdr3_nt: TGCGCCAGCAGCCCTCAACAGGGGAACACTGAAGCTTTCTTT
j_call: TRBJ2-7; d_call: TRBD1; v_call: TRBV6-6; clone_size: -; cdr3_aa: CASNLDRNYEQYF; cdr3_nt: TGTGCCAGCAATCTGGACAGGAACTACGAGCAGTACTTC
j_call: TRBJ1-2; d_call: -; v_call: TRBV24-1; clone_size: -; cdr3_aa: CATSAGVIGYGYTF; cdr3_nt: TGTGCCACCAGTGCCGGGGTAATCGGCTATGGCTACACCTTC
j_call: TRBJ1-6; d_call: -; v_call: TRBV7-9; clone_size: -; cdr3_aa: CASSPAGSSPLHF; cdr3_nt: TGTGCCAGCAGCCCAGCGGGGTCCTCACCCCTCCACTTT
j_call: TRBJ2-3; d_call: -; v_call: TRBV19; clone_size: -; cdr3_aa: CASAGPASDTQYF; cdr3_nt: TGTGCCAGTGCGGGGCCGGCGTCTGATACGCAGTATTTT
j_call: TRBJ1-2; d_call: -; v_call: TRBV27; clone_size: -; cdr3_aa: CATSAGGDLGYTF; cdr3_nt: TGTGCCACCTCGGCGGGGGGAGACTTAGGCTACACCTTC
j_call: TRBJ2-7; d_call: -; v_call: TRBV9; clone_size: -; cdr3_aa: CASDSHRREQYF; cdr3_nt: TGTGCCAGCGATTCACACCGGAGGGAGCAGTACTTC
j_call: TRBJ1-5; d_call: TRBD1; v_call: TRBV6-1; clone_size: -; cdr3_aa: CASSEWDRGGDQPQHF; cdr3_nt: TGTGCCAGCAGTGAATGGGACAGGGGCGGTGATCAGCCCCAGCATTTT
j_call: TRBJ1-2; d_call: -; v_call: TRBV10-2; clone_size: -; cdr3_aa: CASSESAANYGYTF; cdr3_nt: TGCGCCAGCAGTGAGTCGGCGGCTAACTATGGCTACACCTTC
j_call: TRBJ2-3; d_call: TRBD2; v_call: TRBV4-2; clone_size: -; cdr3_aa: CASSQSRLAGGPTDTQYF; cdr3_nt: TGTGCCAGCAGCCAATCGAGACTAGCGGGGGGCCCCACAGATACGCAGTATTTT
j_call: TRBJ1-2; d_call: -; v_call: TRBV7-9; clone_size: once; cdr3_aa: CASSLGAQDYGYTF; cdr3_nt: TGTGCCAGCAGCTTAGGTGCACAAGACTATGGCTACACCTTC
j_call: TRBJ1-2; d_call: -; v_call: TRBV11-2; clone_size: -; cdr3_aa: CASSLSGVDYGYTF; cdr3_nt: TGTGCCAGCAGCTTATCGGGGGTAGACTATGGCTACACCTTC
j_call: TRBJ2-3; d_call: -; v_call: TRBV10-2; clone_size: -; cdr3_aa: CASKPGHPTDTQYF; cdr3_nt: TGCGCCAGCAAGCCGGGACACCCCACAGATACGCAGTATTTT
j_call: TRBJ1-1; d_call: TRBD1; v_call: TRBV7-9; clone_size: -; cdr3_aa: CASSAWDRRNTEAFF; cdr3_nt: TGTGCCAGCAGCGCCTGGGACAGGAGGAACACTGAAGCTTTCTTT
j_call: TRBJ1-6; d_call: TRBD1; v_call: TRBV7-8; clone_size: -; cdr3_aa: CASSSILGQGIPMGSPLHF; cdr3_nt: TGTGCCAGCAGCTCTATTTTGGGACAGGGTATCCCTATGGGATCACCCCTCCACTTT
j_call: TRBJ2-2; d_call: TRBD1; v_call: TRBV7-9; clone_size: -; cdr3_aa: CASSLGDRGSGELFF; cdr3_nt: TGTGCCAGCAGCTTAGGAGACAGGGGATCCGGGGAGCTGTTTTTT
j_call: TRBJ1-4; d_call: -; v_call: TRBV5-1; clone_size: -; cdr3_aa: CASSFQGGREEKLFF; cdr3_nt: TGCGCCAGCAGCTTCCAGGGAGGCCGGGAAGAAAAACTGTTTTTT
j_call: TRBJ2-5; d_call: -; v_call: TRBV24-1; clone_size: -; cdr3_aa: CATSDDRREETQYF; cdr3_nt: TGTGCCACCAGTGATGACCGACGGGAAGAGACCCAGTACTTC
j_call: TRBJ1-2; d_call: TRBD1; v_call: TRBV19; clone_size: -; cdr3_aa: CASSDRGTGHGYTF; cdr3_nt: TGTGCCAGTAGTGACAGGGGGACGGGGCATGGCTACACCTTC
j_call: TRBJ1-2; d_call: -; v_call: TRBV4-1; clone_size: -; cdr3_aa: CASSLLSYSSINYGYTF; cdr3_nt: TGCGCCAGCAGCCTACTTTCGTACTCTTCCATTAACTATGGCTACACCTTC
j_call: TRBJ1-1; d_call: -; v_call: TRBV12-3/TRBV12-4; clone_size: once; cdr3_aa: CASSFSRNTEAFF; cdr3_nt: TGTGCCAGCAGTTTTTCTCGGAACACTGAAGCTTTCTTT
j_call: TRBJ1-1; d_call: -; v_call: TRBV2; clone_size: -; cdr3_aa: CASSIGQMNTEAFF; cdr3_nt: TGTGCCAGCAGTATAGGACAGATGAACACTGAAGCTTTCTTT
j_call: TRBJ2-1; d_call: TRBD1; v_call: TRBV2; clone_size: -; cdr3_aa: CASSEALLGQVKDNEQFF; cdr3_nt: TGTGCCAGCAGTGAAGCGCTTCTGGGACAGGTAAAGGACAATGAGCAGTTCTTC
j_call: TRBJ1-6; d_call: -; v_call: TRBV2; clone_size: few; cdr3_aa: CASRGDGDTSPLHF; cdr3_nt: TGTGCCAGCAGGGGAGACGGGGACACATCACCCCTCCACTTT
j_call: TRBJ2-1; d_call: TRBD1; v_call: TRBV5-1; clone_size: -; cdr3_aa: CASKGQGFANEQFF; cdr3_nt: TGCGCCAGCAAGGGACAGGGGTTCGCCAATGAGCAGTTCTTC
j_call: TRBJ2-2; d_call: -; v_call: TRBV12-5; clone_size: -; cdr3_aa: CASGLGGNTGELFF; cdr3_nt: TGTGCTAGTGGTTTAGGGGGTAACACCGGGGAGCTGTTTTTT
j_call: TRBJ1-3; d_call: -; v_call: TRBV9; clone_size: -; cdr3_aa: CASSVGSGSISGNTIYF; cdr3_nt: TGTGCCAGCAGCGTAGGTTCAGGCTCCATCTCTGGAAACACCATATATTTT
j_call: TRBJ2-3; d_call: -; v_call: TRBV5-1; clone_size: -; cdr3_aa: CASSSDYTAPTDTQYF; cdr3_nt: TGCGCCAGCAGCTCGGACTACACCGCACCCACAGATACGCAGTATTTT
j_call: TRBJ1-2; d_call: -; v_call: TRBV5-6; clone_size: -; cdr3_aa: CASSSGGYGYTF; cdr3_nt: TGTGCCAGCAGCTCGGGGGGTTATGGCTACACCTTC
j_call: TRBJ2-5; d_call: -; v_call: TRBV11-1; clone_size: -; cdr3_aa: CASSLGGPVGETQYF; cdr3_nt: TGTGCCAGCAGCTTAGGAGGGCCTGTGGGAGAGACCCAGTACTTC
j_call: TRBJ1-2; d_call: TRBD1; v_call: TRBV6-1; clone_size: -; cdr3_aa: CASSENRGYGYTF; cdr3_nt: TGTGCCAGCAGTGAAAACAGGGGCTATGGCTACACCTTC
j_call: TRBJ1-5; d_call: TRBD1; v_call: TRBV19; clone_size: -; cdr3_aa: CASSSGTGQSEVGDQPQHF; cdr3_nt: TGTGCCAGTAGTAGTGGGACGGGACAGTCCGAAGTAGGGGATCAGCCCCAGCATTTT
j_call: TRBJ1-2; d_call: TRBD1; v_call: TRBV30; clone_size: -; cdr3_aa: CAWRGQGAYGYTF; cdr3_nt: TGTGCCTGGAGGGGACAGGGGGCTTATGGCTACACCTTC